A single sample is the source of the 5 T cell receptor beta chains below, sequenced in a study of T cell repertoires in cytomegalovirus infection. TCRdb re-called the reads with MiXCR, one entry per CDR3 protein. The sample yields fewer than 700,000 distinct CDR3 sequences, approximately 24% seen once. What was sequenced was CD8+ T cells from PBMCs. All receptors derive from a human donor in good health (CMV status not recorded). Some clones in this sample may be carry-over from other donors' samples.

The V gene is TRBV19, the J gene TRBJ2-1, with TRBD1 identical over 9 bases. V was pared by 7 bases and J by 7 bases, with 14 bases of the junction left unmatched. In germline, CDR1 is LNHDA, CDR2 SQIVND (reference sequence). The CDR3 runs to 16 residues. In DNA, the CDR3 is TGTGCCAGTACCAAGTCCTCCGGGACAGGGTTGAATGAGCAGTTCTTC. The encoded protein is CASTKSSGTGLNEQFF.

This clonotype was picked up many times. The J gene is TRBJ2-1, the V gene TRBV6-1; TRBD1 might be the D (6 bases). The CDR3 extends over 16 amino acids. The ends were cut back, 5 bases at V and 5 bases at J, with 19 bases in the middle. Per germline, CDR1 MNHNS and CDR2 SASEGT. The CDR3 nucleotides are TGTGCCAGCAGTTCCTGGGGGCAGAACCCCCACAATGAGCAGTTCTTC. Encoded protein: CASSSWGQNPHNEQFF.

Here the CDR3 DNA reads TGCGCCAGCAGCTTGGATTCTCGCACGGAAAAACTGTTTTTT. Translating it yields CASSLDSRTEKLFF. This chain uses TRBV5-1 with TRBJ1-4; D remains unclear. V lost 0 bases, J lost 8 bases, and 11 bases lay in between. CDR3 length: 14 amino acids. CDR1 and CDR2 from the germline V gene are SGHRS and YFSETQ. The full variable domain, its missing parts supplied by reference TRBV5-1 and TRBJ1-4, is KAGVTQTPRYLIKTRGQQVTLSCSPISGHRSVSWYQQTPGQGLQFLFEYFSETQRNKGNFPGRFSGRQFSNSRSEMNVSTLELGDSALYLCASSLDSRTEKLFFGSGTQLSVL.

Regarding this clonotype: No conserved phenylalanine or tryptophan ends this CDR3, so it is likely a read error. This rearrangement joins TRBV7-4 to TRBJ2-5; D gene unclear. CDR1 is SGHVT and CDR2 is SQSDAQ in the germline V gene. The CDR3 contains 14 residues. Trimming stripped 0 bases from V and 2 bases from J, with 7 bases between. The CDR3 region has the DNA TGTGCCAGCAGCTTAGCAGACTTGCAAGAGACCCAGTACGTC. Translating it yields CASSLADLQETQYV.

The sample holds a few counts of this clonotype. The junction differs from germline at one of its ends, possibly a read error. The chain has TRBV28 and TRBJ1-2; D is unclear. Per germline, CDR1 MDHEN and CDR2 SYDVKM. This CDR3 has 12 amino acids. The CDR3: CASSLEEGSTAF. The CDR3 DNA reads TGTGCCAGCAGCTTAGAGGAGGGATCGACCGCTTTC.